This is a list of T cell receptor beta chains from one sample in a study of T cell repertoires in cytomegalovirus infection. TCRdb recomputed calls from the reads with MiXCR, one row per CDR3 protein. The table has approximately 630,000 distinct CDR3 sequences, 20% to 25% seen once. The sample consisted of CD8+ T cells from PBMCs. The receptors here all came from a human donor in good health (CMV status not recorded). Some clones in this sample may be carry-over from other donors' samples. CDR3s include the opening cysteine and the closing phenylalanine or tryptophan.

j_gene | v_gene | CDR3aa
TRBJ1-2 | TRBV14 | CASSQAGRVDYGYTF
TRBJ1-1 | TRBV7-2 | CASRQIGGTEAFF
TRBJ1-1 | TRBV7-2 | CASSSYMNTEAFF
TRBJ2-1 | TRBV7-8 | CASSLGGQGYYNEQFF
TRBJ1-2 | TRBV6-2/TRBV6-3 | CASSTIRNNYGYTF
TRBJ1-1 | TRBV20-1 | CSARASGLNTEAFF
TRBJ2-1 | TRBV7-9 | CASSLVGDRTNNEQFF
TRBJ2-4 | TRBV5-6 | CASSFFTIAKNIQYF
TRBJ2-1 | TRBV6-6 | CASSYSRAGGYNEQFF
TRBJ2-2 | TRBV7-3 | CASSPFGTGVTGELFF
TRBJ2-7 | TRBV2 | CASTLLLGGSYEQYF
TRBJ1-2 | TRBV7-2 | CASSSSGEGNYGYTF
TRBJ2-6 | TRBV6-2/TRBV6-3 | CASLRRVTGGANVLTF
TRBJ1-6 | TRBV2 | CASSDAGSSYNSPLHF
TRBJ2-2 | TRBV28 | CASSFLGGAGTGELFF
TRBJ2-1 | TRBV20-1 | CSAIFPEYNEQFF
TRBJ2-3 | TRBV6-5 | CASSVPSTDTQYF
TRBJ2-3 | TRBV29-1 | CSVPQGLGTDTQYF
TRBJ2-3 | TRBV7-8 | CASSQGLAGGWDTQYF
TRBJ2-4 | TRBV28 | CASRTGGTKNIQYF
TRBJ2-3 | TRBV6-2/TRBV6-3 | CASSYSLDTQYF
TRBJ1-5 | TRBV4-1 | CASSQGTGSNQPQHF
TRBJ2-3 | TRBV28 | CASSPQYSGGGADTQYF
TRBJ1-5 | TRBV28 | CASSLWRDSNQPQHF
TRBJ1-5 | TRBV28 | CASSSDRGVNQPQHF
TRBJ1-2 | TRBV7-9 | CASSLLVEANYGYTF
TRBJ1-5 | TRBV7-9 | CASSQDREEVQPQHF
TRBJ1-2 | TRBV7-9 | CASSLAASGAHGYTF
TRBJ1-5 | TRBV28 | CASTPDSTTDQPQHF
TRBJ1-2 | TRBV20-1 | CSARSNRGSANYGYTF
TRBJ2-2 | TRBV29-1 | CSVRTGRNPGELFF